These 17 T cell receptor beta chains originate from one sample sequenced in a study of long-term antiretroviral therapy in people with HIV. At the survey level, the v3.0 immunoSEQ assay was run. Sequencing used immunoSEQ multiplex PCR; TCRdb keeps in-frame clones, though not all of them. The data contain more than 20,000 clones, 84% of them seen just once; the ten biggest clones take up roughly 18%. The sample was unsorted PBMCs, taken 0.5 years before starting antiretroviral therapy. These receptors all come from a man aged 35 to 55 with HIV.

In its sample, this clone was seen once. The rearrangement links TRBV28 to TRBJ1-4; TRBD1 aligns across 9 bases. This CDR3 contains 15 residues. V lost 3 bases and J lost 8; bases outside the gene matches: 7. The germline V gene encodes CDR1 MDHEN and CDR2 SYDVKM. This CDR3 reads CASSFIRDRDEKLFF. Written as DNA, the CDR3 is TGTGCCAGCAGTTTTATCCGGGACAGGGACGAAAAACTGTTTTTT.

The genes are TRBV2 and TRBJ1-1, with D tentatively TRBD1 (6 bases). Per the germline V gene, CDR1 is SNHLY and CDR2 is FYNNEI. V lost 6 bases, J lost 8 bases, and 22 bases lay in between. The CDR3 extends over 15 amino acids. The CDR3 nucleotides are TGTGCCAGCAGGGGAGTCCGCGGAAGGGGGTCCGAAGCTTTCTTT. Translating it yields CASRGVRGRGSEAFF. The whole variable domain, filled in from reference TRBV2 and TRBJ1-1, reads EPEVTQTPSHQVTQMGQEVILRCVPISNHLYFYWYRQILGQKVEFLVSFYNNEISEKSEIFDDQFSVERPDGSNFTLKIRSTKLEDSAMYFCASRGVRGRGSEAFFGQGTRLTVV.

The CDR3 sequence is CASSGTGWDGYTF. DNA of the CDR3: TGTGCCAGCAGCGGGACAGGGTGGGACGGCTACACCTTC. V and J are TRBV5-4 and TRBJ1-2; 9 bases are a match to TRBD1. This CDR3 spans 13 amino acids. The V gene's germline CDR1 is SGHNT and CDR2 YYREEE (reference sequence). V trimming: 4 bases; J trimming: 8 bases; junction bases outside the gene matches: 6.

The chain has TRBV4-3 and TRBJ2-7, with D possibly being TRBD2 (6 bases). CDR1 and CDR2 from the germline V gene are LGHNA and YSLEER. V was trimmed by 0 bases and J by 3 bases, leaving 15 bases between them. The length of the CDR3 is 16 residues. Here the CDR3 reads CASSQDLSRGIYEQYF. The DNA for the CDR3 is TGCGCCAGCAGCCAAGATTTGTCGCGGGGTATCTACGAGCAGTACTTC.

The rearrangement links TRBV9 to TRBJ1-5, with 10 positions matching TRBD1. CDR1 is SGDLS, CDR2 YYNGEE, per germline. The V segment lost 4 bases and the J segment 1 base; nucleotides outside the gene matches: 2. This CDR3 has 15 amino acids. The CDR3 DNA sequence: TGTGCCAGCAGCATGACAGGGGGCAGCAATCAGCCCCAGCATTTT. Amino acids: CASSMTGGSNQPQHF.

V and J are TRBV28 and TRBJ1-4; no firm D call. This CDR3 has 14 residues. V was cut by 6 bases and J by 0 bases, with 8 bases left in between. Per germline, CDR1 MDHEN and CDR2 SYDVKM. The DNA for the CDR3 is TGTGCCAGCAGATTGCCTGCAACTAATGAAAAACTGTTTTTT. Its translation: CASRLPATNEKLFF.

The rearrangement uses TRBV30 and TRBJ2-3; possibly TRBD2 for D (5 bases). Trimming stripped 8 bases from V and 2 bases from J, with 11 bases between. Germline values: CDR1 GTSNPN, CDR2 SVGIG (reference sequence). The CDR3 covers 12 residues. The CDR3 sequence: CAREGFTDTQYF. CDR3 in DNA: TGTGCCCGGGAAGGCTTCACAGATACGCAGTATTTT. The full variable domain, in which reference TRBV30 and TRBJ2-3 provide the parts outside the CDR3, is SQTIHQWPATLVQPVGSPLSLECTVEGTSNPNLYWYRQAAGRGLQLLFYSVGIGQISSEVPQNLSASRPQDRQFILSSKKLLLSDSGFYLCAREGFTDTQYFGPGTRLTVL.

The chain joins TRBV11-2 to TRBJ2-7; 9 nucleotides align to TRBD2. The CDR3 sequence is 14 residues long. V shed 3 bases and J 4 bases; nucleotides not matched to a gene: 4. CDR1 and CDR2 from the germline V gene are SGHAT and FQNNGV. CDR3 sequence reads: CASSFGRGGYEQYF. CDR3 bases: TGTGCCAGCAGCTTTGGGCGGGGGGGGTACGAGCAGTACTTC. Drawing the rest from reference TRBV11-2 and TRBJ2-7, the complete variable domain is EAGVAQSPRYKIIEKRQSVAFWCNPISGHATLYWYQQILGQGPKLLIQFQNNGVVDDSQLPKDRFSAERLKGVDSTLKIQPAKLEDSAVYLCASSFGRGGYEQYFGPGTRLTVT.

In nucleotides, the CDR3 is TGTGCCAGCAGCTTTGCCCCCTTGGGGGACTATGGCTACACCTTC. Its protein product is CASSFAPLGDYGYTF. J is TRBJ1-2 and V is TRBV5-6; D possibly corresponds to TRBD1 (5 bases). The CDR3 length is 15 residues. The V end was cut by 2 bases, the J end by 3 bases, with 14 bases between. Germline CDR1 and CDR2: SGHDT and YYEEEE.

This clone was recorded once. The CDR3 sequence is CASSRGGGGTDTQYF. In DNA, the CDR3 is TGCGCCAGCAGCCGGGGCGGGGGGGGCACAGATACGCAGTATTTT. This chain uses TRBV4-1 with TRBJ2-3, with TRBD2 matching over 9 bases. The ends lost 4 bases at V and 1 base at J; junction bases unmatched: 3. The CDR3 is 15 residues long. The germline CDR1 and CDR2 sequences are MGHRA and YSYEKL.

This sequence joins TRBV6-5 and TRBJ1-5, with D unresolved. From germline, CDR1 is MNHEY and CDR2 SVGAGI. The CDR3 extends over 13 amino acids. Trimming removed 2 bases at V and 4 bases at J, with 6 bases between. Here the CDR3 DNA reads TGTGCCAGCAGTTACGGTCAGAATCAGCCCCAGCATTTT. This gives the protein CASSYGQNQPQHF.

The chain joins TRBV15 to TRBJ2-2, with D uncertain. V gave up 0 bases and J gave up 5 bases, with 4 bases separating them. The CDR3 contains 13 residues. Germline assignment: CDR1 LNHNV and CDR2 YYDKDF (reference sequence). In DNA, the CDR3 is TGTGCCACCAGCAGAGAGGCGACCGGGGAGCTGTTTTTT. Protein sequence: CATSREATGELFF.

V usage is TRBV29-1 and J usage is TRBJ2-5; 9 bases are a match to TRBD1. After removal of 1 base from V and 2 bases from J, the junction contained 8 bases not matched to a gene. Germline CDR1 and CDR2: SQVTM and ANQGSEA. CDR3 length: 16 residues. CDR3 protein: CSVEGTGDPPQETQYF. The CDR3 region has the DNA TGCAGCGTTGAAGGGACAGGGGACCCCCCTCAAGAGACCCAGTACTTC.

The chain carries TRBV29-1 and TRBJ1-2; 9 positions match TRBD1. The CDR3 spans 14 residues. Per the germline V gene, CDR1 is SQVTM and CDR2 is ANQGSEA. Trimming cost V 3 bases and J 4 bases; bases outside gene matches: 6. Here the CDR3 DNA reads TGCAGCGTTGAGGGGGGACAGGGATCCTATGGCTACACCTTC. It encodes CSVEGGQGSYGYTF.

The V gene is TRBV4-2, the J gene TRBJ2-5; the match to TRBD2 covers 9 bases. The CDR3 extends over 18 amino acids. Germline assignment: CDR1 LGHNA and CDR2 YNFKEQ. J gave up 4 bases and V 0 bases, and 12 bases lay outside the gene matches. The DNA of the CDR3 is TGTGCCAGCAGCCAAGATGGGGGCCATAGCGGGGGTGGAGAGACCCAGTACTTC. This sequence encodes CASSQDGGHSGGGETQYF.

CDR3 residues: CASSLVAGGNTGELFF. CDR3 nucleotide sequence: TGTGCCAGCAGCTTAGTAGCGGGGGGAAACACCGGGGAGCTGTTTTTT. The rearrangement links TRBV7-8 to TRBJ2-2; 10 bases line up with TRBD2. Germline-derived CDR1 and CDR2 are SGHVS and FQNEAQ. The CDR3 spans 16 residues. The ends lost 1 base at V and 2 bases at J; junction bases unmatched: 1.

The gene calls are TRBV6-5 and TRBJ1-1; TRBD1 is a possible D gene (6 bases). Germline loops: CDR1 MNHEY, CDR2 SVGAGI. This CDR3 is 14 amino acids long. The V end was cut by 6 bases, the J end by 4 bases, with 15 bases between. CDR3 sequence reads: CASSPQAGVTEAFF. Written as DNA, the CDR3 is TGTGCCAGCAGCCCCCAGGCAGGGGTCACTGAAGCTTTCTTT.